This T cell receptor beta chain was identified during a study of cytomegalovirus exposure and HLA in healthy donors. Points from the study as a whole: It was only CMV serostatus that was available as immune exposure information. Sequences of the TCR beta chain were said to predict the HLA-A and HLA-B alleles of most subjects accurately. CMV antigen specificity of a few CMV-associated chains was confirmed in vitro.

This clone showed up just once. Its antigen is as yet unknown. Amplification used 60 Vbeta primers and 13 Jbeta primers. The method was immunoSEQ multiplex PCR; TCRdb's version includes in-frame clones alone and lacks a portion of them. The sample contains about 170,000 clones, 70% to 90% of which appear only once. The sequencing sample was made of PBMCs. This sequence originates from a man younger than 35 in good health and CMV-seropositive.

CDR3 sequence: CASSQDPTSAVYEQYF. The CDR3 DNA follows: TGCGCCAGCAGCCAAGATCCGACTAGCGCAGTCTACGAGCAGTACTTC. This rearrangement joins TRBV4-1 to TRBJ2-7; 8 bases fit TRBD2. The germline V gene encodes CDR1 MGHRA and CDR2 YSYEKL. V shed 0 bases, J shed 3 bases, and the junction held 7 bases outside the gene matches. CDR3 length equals 16 residues.